These 25 T cell receptor beta chains came from one sample sequenced in a study of control samples from healthy donors and cancer patients. The protocol was immunoSEQ multiplex PCR, while the TCRdb copy is restricted to in-frame clones and leaves out a portion. The profile shows roughly 130,000 clones, nearly 90% of them singletons. Input material: blood. The receptors derive from a man in his forties or fifties in good health.

The V and J genes are TRBV15 and TRBJ2-5; either TRBD1 or TRBD2 may supply D (9 bases each). Germline V gives CDR1 LNHNV, CDR2 YYDKDF (reference sequence). V lost 5 bases and J 0 bases, leaving 28 bases between the germline ends. The CDR3 loop spans 20 amino acids. Written as DNA, the CDR3 is TGTGCCACCAGCGAACCCATGGACAGGGGCGAGCGGGGGGACCAAGAGACCCAGTACTTC. Encoded protein: CATSEPMDRGERGDQETQYF.

The chain has TRBV18 and TRBJ2-3; 10 nucleotides line up with TRBD2. There are 17 residues in the CDR3. J lost 2 bases, V lost 3 bases, and 8 bases had no gene match. Germline assignment: CDR1 KGHSH and CDR2 LQKENI. In DNA form, the CDR3 reads TGTGCCAGCTCACCGAAAGGTCTAGCGGGAGACACAGATACGCAGTATTTT. Translation: CASSPKGLAGDTDTQYF.

V is TRBV5-1 and J is TRBJ2-1, with a weak D call TRBD2 (5 bases). The CDR3 contains 13 residues. V was cut by 0 bases and J by 4 bases, with 5 bases left in between. Looked up from germline, CDR1 is SGHRS and CDR2 is YFSETQ. The CDR3 bases are TGCGCCAGCAGCTTGGGGACTTACAATGAGCAGTTCTTC. This codes for CASSLGTYNEQFF.

V is TRBV2 and J is TRBJ2-3; 9 nucleotides match TRBD2. The CDR3 contains 18 residues. The ends lost 4 bases at V and 0 bases at J; junction bases unmatched: 11. Germline lookup yields CDR1 SNHLY and CDR2 FYNNEI. CDR3 DNA sequence: TGTGCCAGCAGTGTGGTTCCCAGCGGGGGGCCTAGCACAGATACGCAGTATTTT. Amino acid sequence: CASSVVPSGGPSTDTQYF.

The table lists this clone with a count of one. This chain's CDR3 is CASSRDRANNSPLHF. In nucleotides, the CDR3 is TGTGCCAGCAGCCGGGACAGGGCCAATAATTCACCCCTCCACTTT. The V gene is TRBV7-6, the J gene TRBJ1-6, with TRBD1 matching over 9 bases. Germline CDR1 SGHVS, CDR2 FNYEAQ. J lost 5 bases, V lost 5 bases, and 4 bases had no gene match. This CDR3 region has 15 residues.

This chain links TRBV7-8 with TRBJ1-5, with D possibly TRBD1 on 6 matching bases. The V end lost 2 bases, the J end lost 3 bases, and 17 bases lay between the germline ends. CDR1 is SGHVS and CDR2 is FQNEAQ in the germline V gene. This CDR3 is built from 17 residues. The CDR3 protein is CASSLSPYREPNQPQHF. The CDR3 DNA is TGTGCCAGCAGCTTATCCCCCTACAGGGAACCCAATCAGCCCCAGCATTTT.

About this clone itself: The same CDR3 arises from other DNA sequences in this sample as well. The chain carries TRBV5-1 and TRBJ1-5; TRBD1 is a possible D gene (6 bases). The CDR3 totals 14 residues. Trimming stripped 0 bases from V and 4 bases from J, with 8 bases between. Germline V lookup: CDR1 SGHRS, CDR2 YFSETQ. The CDR3 spells CASSLEGGNQPQHF. CDR3 DNA sequence: TGCGCCAGCAGCTTGGAGGGGGGAAATCAGCCCCAGCATTTT.

This rearrangement joins TRBV7-2 to TRBJ2-7, with 10 bases fitting TRBD2. This CDR3 region has 17 residues. Germline CDR1 SGHTA, CDR2 FQGNSA. Losses at the gene ends were 0 bases for V and 0 bases for J; bases not matched to a gene: 5. The CDR3 sequence is CASSLAASGGLSYEQYF. For the CDR3, the DNA is TGTGCCAGCAGCTTAGCGGCTAGCGGGGGCCTCTCCTACGAGCAGTACTTC.

The rearrangement links TRBV5-1 to TRBJ1-1; possible D gene TRBD1, 5 bases. This CDR3 spans 14 amino acids. Trimming took 4 bases from V and 0 from J, leaving 10 bases between them. Germline V gene lookup returns CDR1 SGHRS and CDR2 YFSETQ. CDR3 protein: CASSNGGVNTEAFF. CDR3 DNA: TGCGCCAGCAGCAACGGAGGGGTGAACACTGAAGCTTTCTTT.

The CDR3 DNA reads as TGTGCCAGCACCAGACGAGGGGGGAACTATGGCTACACCTTC. This codes for CASTRRGGNYGYTF. The chain is built from TRBV6-5 and TRBJ1-2; tentatively, D is TRBD1 (6 bases). Germline CDR1 is MNHEY and CDR2 is SVGAGI. The ends were cut back, 7 bases at V and 2 bases at J, with 14 bases in the middle. CDR3 length: 14 residues.

This clone was observed a handful of times. The genes are TRBV12-5 and TRBJ2-3, with 10 bases aligning to TRBD1. The V gene end was trimmed by 3 bases and the J gene end by 3 bases; junction bases not matched to a gene: 3. This CDR3 has 15 amino acids. The germline V gene has CDR1 LGHNT and CDR2 FRNRAP. The DNA for the CDR3 is TGTGCTAGTGGTTTTGGGACAGGGGTAACAGATACGCAGTATTTT. Amino acid sequence: CASGFGTGVTDTQYF.

The rearrangement uses TRBV27 and TRBJ1-6; a possible D gene is TRBD1 (5 bases). CDR1 MNHEY and CDR2 SMNVEV come from the germline V gene (reference sequence). CDR3 size: 14 residues. V lost 2 bases and J 14 bases, leaving 16 bases between the germline ends. The CDR3 loop reads CASSLTGTASALHF. The CDR3, as DNA: TGTGCCAGCAGTTTAACCGGGACTGCCTCGGCCCTCCACTTT.

The rearrangement joins TRBV5-4 to TRBJ2-7; a weak D match, TRBD2 (5 bases). V shed 4 bases and J shed 3 bases, with 26 bases lying between them. Germline CDR1 SGHNT, CDR2 YYREEE (reference sequence). The CDR3 runs to 18 residues. The CDR3 region is CASSHDHTVGLALYEQYF. CDR3 in DNA: TGTGCCAGCAGCCACGACCATACAGTCGGACTTGCACTCTACGAGCAGTACTTC. The complete variable domain, with remaining parts taken from reference TRBV5-4 and TRBJ2-7, reads ETGVTQSPTHLIKTRGQQVTLRCSSQSGHNTVSWYQQALGQGPQFIFQYYREEENGRGNFPPRFSGLQFPNYSSELNVNALELDDSALYLCASSHDHTVGLALYEQYFGPGTRLTVT.

The chain uses TRBV30 and TRBJ2-7; D is unclear. V was shortened by 3 bases and J by 7 bases, with 10 bases between the two germline ends. The CDR3 extends over 11 amino acids. Per the germline V gene, CDR1 is GTSNPN and CDR2 is SVGIG (reference sequence). DNA for the CDR3: TGTGCCTGGAGGGGGTCTGGAGAGCAGTACTTC. This translates into CAWRGSGEQYF.

This chain joins TRBV29-1 and TRBJ1-2, with 7 bases fitting TRBD1. Germline V CDR1 and CDR2: SQVTM, ANQGSEA. This CDR3 has 13 residues. V lost 7 bases to trimming and J lost 2 bases; unmatched junction nucleotides: 7. The CDR3 DNA reads TGCAGCGGTTCGCCCAGGGGGAACTATGGCTACACCTTC. Its protein product is CSGSPRGNYGYTF.

The chain couples TRBV5-1 to TRBJ2-1, with 11 nucleotides matching TRBD2. Germline CDR1 is SGHRS and CDR2 is YFSETQ. Trimming cost V 0 bases and J 1 base; bases outside gene matches: 12. The CDR3 is made up of 20 amino acids. DNA for the CDR3: TGCGCCAGCAGCTTGGTCGGGGCTAGCGGGGGGCCTAAATCCTACAATGAGCAGTTCTTC. Its translation is CASSLVGASGGPKSYNEQFF.

This chain connects TRBV6-6 to TRBJ2-1; 10 bases fit TRBD1. Germline values: CDR1 MNHNY, CDR2 SVGAGI (reference sequence). The V segment lost 6 bases and the J segment 7 bases; nucleotides outside the gene matches: 12. This CDR3 contains 16 residues. The CDR3 protein is CASRLEEGQGRNEQFF. The CDR3 DNA is TGTGCCAGCAGACTAGAAGAGGGACAGGGGCGTAATGAGCAGTTCTTC.

Of note for this clone: Other DNA variants within this sample encode the same CDR3. The rearrangement uses TRBV19 and TRBJ2-7; D gene uncertain. The CDR3 sequence is 12 residues long. Per germline, CDR1 LNHDA and CDR2 SQIVND (reference sequence). V shed 5 bases and J shed 7 bases, with 12 bases lying between them. The CDR3 DNA follows: TGTGCCAGTAGTCCACCCCGTGGGGAGCAGTACTTC. Protein: CASSPPRGEQYF.

V is TRBV13 and J is TRBJ2-5; TRBD2 matches 9 bases. CDR1 PRHDT and CDR2 FYEKMQ come from the germline V gene (reference sequence). This CDR3 contains 17 residues. Germline trimming cut 1 base from V and 2 bases from J; bases unmatched to any gene: 8. The CDR3 sequence is CASSLVSSGVQQETQYF. In DNA form, the CDR3 reads TGTGCCAGCAGCTTAGTGTCTAGCGGGGTCCAACAAGAGACCCAGTACTTC.

This rearrangement joins TRBV10-3 to TRBJ1-2; 7 nucleotides agree with TRBD1. The germline gives CDR1 ENHRY, CDR2 SYGVKD. Trimming at V came to 7 bases and at J to 7 bases, leaving 12 bases not matched to a gene. There are 14 residues in the CDR3. CDR3 loop: CAINRDRDRPGYTF. CDR3 nucleotides: TGTGCCATCAATAGAGACAGGGATCGGCCTGGCTACACCTTC.

The rearrangement links TRBV6-5 to TRBJ2-7; 14 bases fit TRBD2. The CDR3 is made up of 15 amino acids. Trimming at V came to 5 bases and at J to 5 bases, leaving 5 bases not matched to a gene. Germline V CDR1 and CDR2: MNHEY, SVGAGI. The CDR3 spells CASSPGLAGGNEQYF. CDR3 in DNA: TGTGCCAGCAGTCCCGGACTAGCGGGGGGCAACGAGCAGTACTTC.

The rearrangement joins TRBV7-3 to TRBJ1-1, with D possibly being TRBD1 (5 bases). Germline V gives CDR1 SGHTA, CDR2 FQGTGA. The length of the CDR3 is 15 residues. V dropped 6 bases and J dropped 4 bases, with 18 bases sitting between them. The DNA for the CDR3 is TGTGCCAGCAGTCAAACAGTGTCGGGGGTCACTGAAGCTTTCTTT. Protein: CASSQTVSGVTEAFF.

V gene TRBV16 combines with J gene TRBJ1-1; TRBD1 aligns across 8 bases. The CDR3 loop spans 15 amino acids. Germline V CDR1 and CDR2: KGHSY, FQNENV. The J segment lost 7 bases and the V segment lost 4 bases, leaving 11 bases of the junction unmatched. CDR3 protein: CASSLLDRDTYEAFF. The CDR3 nucleotides are TGTGCCAGCAGCCTATTGGACAGGGACACGTATGAAGCTTTCTTT.

This clone was observed once. This chain joins TRBV2 and TRBJ1-2; D is uncertain. Between the trimmed V and J ends, which lost 7 bases and 3 bases, there was a span of 9 bases. Germline V gives CDR1 SNHLY, CDR2 FYNNEI. The CDR3 spans 12 residues. CDR3 bases: TGTGCCAGCAAACAGCAAGACTATGGCTACACCTTC. It translates to CASKQQDYGYTF. Filled out from reference TRBV2 and TRBJ1-2, the complete variable domain reads EPEVTQTPSHQVTQMGQEVILRCVPISNHLYFYWYRQILGQKVEFLVSFYNNEISEKSEIFDDQFSVERPDGSNFTLKIRSTKLEDSAMYFCASKQQDYGYTFGSGTRLTVV.

This chain uses TRBV27 with TRBJ2-5, with D perhaps given as TRBD1 or TRBD2 (5 bases each). Germline CDR1 is MNHEY and CDR2 is SMNVEV (reference sequence). V lost 4 bases and J 1 base, leaving 13 bases between the germline ends. The length of the CDR3 is 15 residues. The CDR3 DNA reads as TGTGCCAGCAGTTCACTCCCCGGGGCCCAAGAGACCCAGTACTTC. Its protein product is CASSSLPGAQETQYF.